Below, one T cell receptor beta chain is given with its context. Original methodology: Estimation of nucleated cell counts relied on the amplification of reference gene primers. Produced via immunoSEQ multiplex PCR; TCRdb's table is partial and in-frame only. V and J calls and clone size are given by that table; D and trimming were obtained from the DNA. Of 300,000 to 400,000 clones in the sample, about 86% were seen once. The V gene lost 5 bases and the J gene lost 3 bases, with 11 bases spanning the gap. CDR1 and CDR2 (germline): SGHTA, FQGNSA. The CDR3 runs to 14 residues. The data are from a study of blood T cell repertoires in COVID-19. At the level of the study: COVID-19 samples from acute and convalescent phases originated in the United States, Italy and Spain. T cells, B-cell-depleted T cells, or PBMCs provided the cDNA or gDNA that served as material.

Sample: peripheral blood. This clonotype was sampled from a man aged 30-40 years with active or convalescent COVID-19. The chain links TRBV7-2 to TRBJ1-5; D is uncertain. The CDR3 sequence is CASSPLGTNQPQHF. The CDR3 region has the DNA TGTGCCAGCAGCCCCCTAGGCACCAATCAGCCCCAGCATTTT. Full variable domain (remainder filled in from reference TRBV7-2 and TRBJ1-5): GAGVSQSPSNKVTEKGKDVELRCDPISGHTALYWYRQSLGQGLEFLIYFQGNSAPDKSGLPSDRFSAERTGGSVSTLTIQRTQQEDSAVYLCASSPLGTNQPQHFGDGTRLSIL.